This is a list of T cell receptor beta chains from one sample in a study of blood T cell repertoires in COVID-19. Repertoires were generated with immunoSEQ multiplex PCR, while TCRdb's copy carries only in-frame clones and drops some. The sample consists of 150,000 to 200,000 clones, about 86% of them appearing once. The sequenced material came from peripheral blood. The receptors derive from a woman younger than 45 with active or convalescent COVID-19. Both conserved end residues are part of each CDR3. D genes are given only for firm matches. Size is stated for part of the rows, as once, few or many counts, or as a class when the clone is expanded.

v_call	d_call	j_call	clone_size	cdr3_nt	cdr3_aa
TRBV12-3/TRBV12-4	-	TRBJ1-1	-	TGTGCCAGCAGTGTACAGGGGAACACTGAAGCTTTCTTT	CASSVQGNTEAFF
TRBV10-2	-	TRBJ1-5	few	TGCGCCAGCAGTGGGATGACAGTAAGCAATCAGCCCCAGCATTTT	CASSGMTVSNQPQHF
TRBV5-1	-	TRBJ2-7	-	TGCGCCAGCAGTCCCCTTGCGGGCTCCTCCTACGAGCAGTACTTC	CASSPLAGSSYEQYF
TRBV7-9	-	TRBJ1-4	-	TGTGCCAGCAGCTTAATCCATGCAACTAATGAAAAACTGTTTTTT	CASSLIHATNEKLFF
TRBV5-1	TRBD1	TRBJ2-5	-	TGCGCCAGCAGCTCCGGACAGGATCAAGAGACCCAGTACTTC	CASSSGQDQETQYF
TRBV10-1	TRBD2	TRBJ2-2	-	TGCGCCAGCAGTGAGTCAGCGGGAGCCCCCACCGGGGAGCTGTTTTTT	CASSESAGAPTGELFF
TRBV18	-	TRBJ2-7	-	TGTGCCAGCTCACCATTCGGGAAGTACGAGCAGTACTTC	CASSPFGKYEQYF
TRBV19	TRBD1	TRBJ1-3	-	TGTGCCAGTAGGTCCGGGGACAGCTCTGGAAACACCATATATTTT	CASRSGDSSGNTIYF
TRBV28	TRBD1	TRBJ1-5	-	TGTGCCAGCAGAACCGGACAGGGGCGGGATCAGCCCCAGCATTTT	CASRTGQGRDQPQHF
TRBV24-1	-	TRBJ2-6	-	TGTGCCACCATGGCCGGAGCTGGGGCCAACGTCCTGACTTTC	CATMAGAGANVLTF
TRBV5-5	TRBD1	TRBJ1-6	few	TGTGCCAGCAGCTTGGAACGGACAGGCCTGGCCAATTCACCCCTCCACTTT	CASSLERTGLANSPLHF
TRBV19	TRBD1	TRBJ1-1	few	TGTGCCAGCACCTACAGGGGGTTGAACACTGAAGCTTTCTTT	CASTYRGLNTEAFF
TRBV9	-	TRBJ1-3	-	TGTGCCAGCAGCGTAGTCCCAGGGAAGTCTGGAAACACCATATATTTT	CASSVVPGKSGNTIYF
TRBV5-1	-	TRBJ1-1	-	TGCGCCAGCAGCTTGGCCGGCAGGGGAGTCACTGAAGCTTTCTTT	CASSLAGRGVTEAFF
TRBV6-1	-	TRBJ2-7	few	TGTGCCAGCAGTGAAGGGCGGTTAACCTACGAGCAGTACTTC	CASSEGRLTYEQYF
TRBV2	TRBD1	TRBJ1-5	-	TGTGCCAGCAGTGAACAGGGGGCGCAGAATCAGCCCCAGCATTTT	CASSEQGAQNQPQHF
TRBV19	-	TRBJ1-4	-	TGTGCCAGTAGCCCGACAGCAACTAATGAAAAACTGTTTTTT	CASSPTATNEKLFF
TRBV7-8	-	TRBJ1-1	once	TGTGCCAGCAGCTTAGTCACAGGGTTTATGAACACTGAAGCTTTCTTT	CASSLVTGFMNTEAFF
TRBV12-1	-	TRBJ2-3	-	TGTGCCAGCAGCTTTGAAAGGGGGCGGGACAAAACAGATACGCAGTATTTT	CASSFERGRDKTDTQYF
TRBV5-1	TRBD1	TRBJ1-1	-	TGCGCCAGCAGCTTGCACAGGGGGAGGGATATGAACACTGAAGCTTTCTTT	CASSLHRGRDMNTEAFF
TRBV18	-	TRBJ1-1	-	TGTGCCAGCTCACCACGGCAAAACACTGAAGCTTTCTTT	CASSPRQNTEAFF
TRBV7-9	-	TRBJ1-1	-	TGTGCCAGCAGCGCGGACAGGAACACTGAAGCTTTCTTT	CASSADRNTEAFF
TRBV29-1	-	TRBJ1-2	-	TGCAGCTCGAGTAAGGGGGATGGCTACACCTTC	CSSSKGDGYTF
TRBV5-4	TRBD2	TRBJ2-1	-	TGTGCCAGCACCCCCGACGCGGGGGAGCCCTCCTACAATGAGCAGTTCTTC	CASTPDAGEPSYNEQFF
TRBV19	-	TRBJ1-4	-	TGTGCCAGTAGTACAGCGGGCCCGGGGGGAGAAAAACTGTTTTTT	CASSTAGPGGEKLFF
TRBV27	TRBD1	TRBJ2-2	-	TGTGCCAGCAGGACTCAACCAGGGGGCAACACCGGGGAGCTGTTTTTT	CASRTQPGGNTGELFF
TRBV28	-	TRBJ2-1	-	TGTGCCAGCAGCCTCCGTGGCGGCTACAATGAGCAGTTCTTC	CASSLRGGYNEQFF
TRBV11-2	-	TRBJ1-1	-	TGTGCCAGCAGCGGAGTCGGGAGAGAAGCTTTCTTT	CASSGVGREAFF
TRBV5-4	TRBD1	TRBJ2-7	-	TGTGCCAGCCATTTGGGCCCGGGACAGGGGGCCTACGAGCAGTACTTC	CASHLGPGQGAYEQYF
TRBV13	-	TRBJ2-7	-	TGTGCCAGCAGCCCCAGACTCGGGGCCTACGAGCAGTACTTC	CASSPRLGAYEQYF
TRBV2	-	TRBJ2-3	-	TGTGCCAGCAGTGTTCAGGCCGCGCTAGATACGCAGTATTTT	CASSVQAALDTQYF
TRBV21-1	-	TRBJ2-6	-	TGTGCCAGCAGCAATTACTCTGGGGCCAACGTCCTGACTTTC	CASSNYSGANVLTF
TRBV30	-	TRBJ1-1	-	TGTGCCTGGATGGGGCAGGGGAACACTGAAGCTTTCTTT	CAWMGQGNTEAFF
TRBV28	TRBD1	TRBJ1-2	once	TGTGCCAGCAGTTCACCCGGGACAGGGGGAGGCTATGGCTACACCTTC	CASSSPGTGGGYGYTF
TRBV2	-	TRBJ1-2	-	TGTGCCAGCAGTGAATTGGTGGGAGGCGGCTACACCTTC	CASSELVGGGYTF
TRBV2	TRBD1	TRBJ1-2	-	TGTGCCAGCAGCGGACAGGGTATCGGGTTTAACTATGGCTACACCTTC	CASSGQGIGFNYGYTF
TRBV10-3	TRBD1	TRBJ1-2	-	TGTGCCACGGGACAGGGAAATGGCTACACCTTC	CATGQGNGYTF
TRBV12-3/TRBV12-4	-	TRBJ2-1	-	TGTGCCAGCAGGTTCGACTATAACAATGAGCAGTTCTTC	CASRFDYNNEQFF
TRBV19	-	TRBJ2-1	-	TGTGCCAGTAGTATCGTATTTGGCCTCTCCTACAATGAGCAGTTCTTC	CASSIVFGLSYNEQFF
TRBV7-9	-	TRBJ2-2	-	TGTGCCAGCAGCCGACCTAGCGACAACACCGGGGAGCTGTTTTTT	CASSRPSDNTGELFF
TRBV11-3	TRBD2	TRBJ2-7	-	TGTGCCAGCAGCTTTGGGGCCTATGGGACTAGGAAAATGTACGAGCAGTACTTC	CASSFGAYGTRKMYEQYF
TRBV6-5	-	TRBJ2-7	-	TGTGCCAGCAGTCCTAAGGGGTTCAGAGGATACGAGCAGTACTTC	CASSPKGFRGYEQYF
TRBV28	-	TRBJ1-3	-	TGTGCCACAATTACAGGGAACACTGGAAACACCATATATTTT	CATITGNTGNTIYF
TRBV11-3	TRBD1	TRBJ1-1	-	TGTGCCAGCAGCTCTCAAAACAGGGGGCACGCTTTCTTT	CASSSQNRGHAFF
TRBV15	-	TRBJ2-1	-	TGTGCCACCAGCGGGGCTAGATACACTGAGCAGTTCTTC	CATSGARYTEQFF
TRBV28	TRBD2	TRBJ2-7	-	TGTGCCAGCAGCCGCCGGGAGGGAGGGCGATACGAGCAGTACTTC	CASSRREGGRYEQYF
TRBV6-5	-	TRBJ1-4	-	TGTGCCAGCTGGCCGGGGTCGGAAAAACTGTTTTTT	CASWPGSEKLFF
TRBV23-1	-	TRBJ2-5	-	TGCGCCAGCAGTCAATCCCCCATGGTAGCGATCTTTCAAGAGACCCAGTACTTC	CASSQSPMVAIFQETQYF